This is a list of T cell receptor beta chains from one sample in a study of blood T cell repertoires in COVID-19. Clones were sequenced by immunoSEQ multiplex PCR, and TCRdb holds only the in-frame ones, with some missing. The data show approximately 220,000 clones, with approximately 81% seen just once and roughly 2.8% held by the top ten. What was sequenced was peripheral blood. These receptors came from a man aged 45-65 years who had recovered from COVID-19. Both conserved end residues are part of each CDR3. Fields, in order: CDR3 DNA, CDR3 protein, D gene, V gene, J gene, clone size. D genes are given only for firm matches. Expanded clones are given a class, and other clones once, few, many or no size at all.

DNA: TGTGCCAGCAGGTCCCTTACTAGCGGGAGGGACGAGCAGTACTTC
CDR3: CASRSLTSGRDEQYF
D: TRBD2
V: TRBV6-5
J: TRBJ2-7
size: once

DNA: TGCGCCAGCAGCCAAACTAGAGTAGCGGTCTCAGCCGTCTACGAGCAGTACTTC
CDR3: CASSQTRVAVSAVYEQYF
D: -
V: TRBV5-1
J: TRBJ2-7
size: -

DNA: TGCAGCGGGGGACAGACAAGGCAGCAGTTCTTC
CDR3: CSGGQTRQQFF
D: TRBD1
V: TRBV29-1
J: TRBJ2-1
size: once

DNA: TGTGCCAGCAGCTTAGCGGGACTAGCGGGAGGGACCCAGTTCTTC
CDR3: CASSLAGLAGGTQFF
D: TRBD2
V: TRBV7-6
J: TRBJ2-1
size: -

DNA: TGTGCCAGCTCACCGATTGGCGGGCTAGCGGGATCGAGCGAGCAGTACTTC
CDR3: CASSPIGGLAGSSEQYF
D: TRBD2
V: TRBV18
J: TRBJ2-7
size: -

DNA: TGTGCCAGCAGACTAGCGGGACGCACAGATACGCAGTATTTT
CDR3: CASRLAGRTDTQYF
D: TRBD2
V: TRBV6-5
J: TRBJ2-3
size: -

DNA: TGCAGCTCCGGACAGGCTTGGAACACTGAAGCTTTCTTT
CDR3: CSSGQAWNTEAFF
D: TRBD1
V: TRBV29-1
J: TRBJ1-1
size: -

DNA: TGCGCCAGCAGTGAGACATCAAATTCACCCCTCCACTTT
CDR3: CASSETSNSPLHF
D: -
V: TRBV10-1
J: TRBJ1-6
size: -

DNA: TGTGCCAGCAGCTTAGCGTGGGGGGAAACCCAGTACGAGCAGTACTTC
CDR3: CASSLAWGETQYEQYF
D: -
V: TRBV7-8
J: TRBJ2-7
size: -

DNA: TGTGCCAGCACCTTGACAGGGGGAGCAAATCAGCCCCAGCATTTT
CDR3: CASTLTGGANQPQHF
D: TRBD1
V: TRBV6-5
J: TRBJ1-5
size: -

DNA: TGTGCCAGCAGTACTAGCGGGAGGAGTTACGAGCAGTACTTC
CDR3: CASSTSGRSYEQYF
D: TRBD2
V: TRBV28
J: TRBJ2-7
size: -

DNA: TGTGCCAGCAGCTTGGTTTGGGACAGGCGGACCTCCTACGAGCAGTACTTC
CDR3: CASSLVWDRRTSYEQYF
D: TRBD1
V: TRBV5-4
J: TRBJ2-7
size: -

DNA: TGTGCCAGCAGTGCCCCCGGGTCGCGGGACATTCAGTACTTC
CDR3: CASSAPGSRDIQYF
D: -
V: TRBV28
J: TRBJ2-4
size: -

DNA: TGTGCCAGCAGTGCAAGCGGGAGGGGGCGGTACGAGCAGTACTTC
CDR3: CASSASGRGRYEQYF
D: TRBD2
V: TRBV2
J: TRBJ2-7
size: -

DNA: TGTGCCAGCAGCTTGGGGACAGGGTTTAGCGGGGAGCTGTTTTTT
CDR3: CASSLGTGFSGELFF
D: TRBD1
V: TRBV5-5
J: TRBJ2-2
size: -

DNA: TGTGCCAGCAGTTCCTTAGAGAAAAAGAGATACAATGAGCAGTTCTTC
CDR3: CASSSLEKKRYNEQFF
D: -
V: TRBV27
J: TRBJ2-1
size: -

DNA: TGCAGCGTTGGGACTAGCGGGTCCTCCTACGAGCAGTACTTC
CDR3: CSVGTSGSSYEQYF
D: TRBD2
V: TRBV29-1
J: TRBJ2-7
size: once

DNA: TGTGCCAGCAGCGAAATGGCAGGGAACTATGGCTACACCTTC
CDR3: CASSEMAGNYGYTF
D: -
V: TRBV28
J: TRBJ1-2
size: -

DNA: TGTGCCAGCAGCTTGGAGGGACTAGCGAGCACAGATACGCAGTATTTT
CDR3: CASSLEGLASTDTQYF
D: TRBD2
V: TRBV5-5
J: TRBJ2-3
size: once

DNA: TGTGCCACCAGTGACTCCGGGACAGGGGCCTACGAGCAGTACTTC
CDR3: CATSDSGTGAYEQYF
D: TRBD1
V: TRBV24-1
J: TRBJ2-7
size: -

DNA: TGCGCCAGCAGTGAAGGCGGGACAGGGGGAGAGACCCAGTACTTC
CDR3: CASSEGGTGGETQYF
D: TRBD1
V: TRBV10-1
J: TRBJ2-5
size: -

DNA: TGTGCCAGCAGCTTAGCTGCAGGGCGGTCGAACACTGAAGCTTTCTTT
CDR3: CASSLAAGRSNTEAFF
D: -
V: TRBV7-9
J: TRBJ1-1
size: -

DNA: TGTGCCAGTAGTATAGAGGGGAAGGGACAGAACCCCTTGAACACTGAAGCTTTCTTT
CDR3: CASSIEGKGQNPLNTEAFF
D: TRBD1
V: TRBV19
J: TRBJ1-1
size: -

DNA: TGTGCCAGCAGTGAAATCAGGACTGTTGCCAATCAGCCCCAGCATTTT
CDR3: CASSEIRTVANQPQHF
D: -
V: TRBV6-1
J: TRBJ1-5
size: few

DNA: TGTGCCAGCAGTTTATACGGGTCGGGTCTAGCGGGAGGCAATGAGCAGTTCTTC
CDR3: CASSLYGSGLAGGNEQFF
D: TRBD2
V: TRBV27
J: TRBJ2-1
size: -

DNA: TGCGCCAGCAGCCAAGGGTTGCCAGGGGGTCCCCTCACCGGGGAGCTGTTTTTT
CDR3: CASSQGLPGGPLTGELFF
D: TRBD1
V: TRBV4-1
J: TRBJ2-2
size: -

DNA: TGTGCCAGCAGCTCGCGGACTAGCAGCAACCAAGAGACCCAGTACTTC
CDR3: CASSSRTSSNQETQYF
D: TRBD2
V: TRBV7-7
J: TRBJ2-5
size: once

DNA: TGTGCCAGCAGCTTAGTCCGGGATCGGAATCAGCCCCAGCATTTT
CDR3: CASSLVRDRNQPQHF
D: -
V: TRBV7-2
J: TRBJ1-5
size: -

DNA: TGTGCCAGCAGCTCCGGAGGGCCTGAAGCTTTCTTT
CDR3: CASSSGGPEAFF
D: -
V: TRBV7-9
J: TRBJ1-1
size: -

DNA: TGTGCCAGCAGTTCGGTGGGACTGAGCAATCAGCCCCAGCATTTT
CDR3: CASSSVGLSNQPQHF
D: -
V: TRBV28
J: TRBJ1-5
size: -

DNA: TGTGCCAGCTCACCAGTGGGGCCGCAAGACGAGCAGTACTTC
CDR3: CASSPVGPQDEQYF
D: -
V: TRBV18
J: TRBJ2-7
size: once

DNA: TGTGCCAGTAGGCCACTAACAGGGGGCTTGGACTATGGCTACACCTTC
CDR3: CASRPLTGGLDYGYTF
D: TRBD1
V: TRBV19
J: TRBJ1-2
size: -

DNA: TGTGCCAGCAGTGCTCCGGGACAGTGGGCTGGCTACACCTTC
CDR3: CASSAPGQWAGYTF
D: TRBD1
V: TRBV2
J: TRBJ1-2
size: -

DNA: TGTGCCAGCAGTTACCAGTTCTACGAGCAGTACTTC
CDR3: CASSYQFYEQYF
D: -
V: TRBV6-6
J: TRBJ2-7
size: -

DNA: TGTGCCAGTAATGGGCAGGGGGCCAACACCGGGGAGCTGTTTTTT
CDR3: CASNGQGANTGELFF
D: TRBD1
V: TRBV19
J: TRBJ2-2
size: -

DNA: TGTGCCAGCAGTTTCGGGGTTGGCCAGGAGACCCAGTACTTC
CDR3: CASSFGVGQETQYF
D: -
V: TRBV28
J: TRBJ2-5
size: -

DNA: TGTGCCAGCAGACCGCGGACAGGGGACAACTATGGCTACACCTTC
CDR3: CASRPRTGDNYGYTF
D: TRBD1
V: TRBV27
J: TRBJ1-2
size: -

DNA: TGTGCCAGCAGCCCGGGACTAGCGGGAGGGAGTGAGCAGTTCTTC
CDR3: CASSPGLAGGSEQFF
D: TRBD2
V: TRBV7-2
J: TRBJ2-1
size: -

DNA: TGTGCCACCAGAGAGGGCGGGATTACAGATACGCAGTATTTT
CDR3: CATREGGITDTQYF
D: -
V: TRBV24-1
J: TRBJ2-3
size: -

DNA: TGTGCCAGTAGCCAGTCGGACAGGGGAAGGGACGAGCAGTACTTC
CDR3: CASSQSDRGRDEQYF
D: TRBD1
V: TRBV19
J: TRBJ2-7
size: -